This T cell receptor (beta chain) was identified in a study of CD8 T cells in Susac syndrome. This clonotype was seen a handful of times. Reverse transcription used about 0.45 to 1 ug RNA and random hexamers. TCRdb itself ran the immunoSEQ multiplex PCR reads through MiXCR, one entry per CDR3 protein. The profile shows over 350,000 distinct CDR3 sequences, approximately 85% of them singletons. The CDR3 spans 13 residues. Looked up from germline, CDR1 is LNHDA and CDR2 is SQIVND (reference sequence). Trimming pared 1 base from V and 5 bases from J, leaving 5 bases between. The TCR was taken from a human donor with multiple sclerosis. J is TRBJ2-2 and V is TRBV19, with D uncertain. The specimen sequenced was CD8+ T cells from PBMCs. The CDR3 here is CASSIVVTGELFF. DNA for the CDR3: TGTGCCAGTAGTATAGTAGTTACCGGGGAGCTGTTTTTT.